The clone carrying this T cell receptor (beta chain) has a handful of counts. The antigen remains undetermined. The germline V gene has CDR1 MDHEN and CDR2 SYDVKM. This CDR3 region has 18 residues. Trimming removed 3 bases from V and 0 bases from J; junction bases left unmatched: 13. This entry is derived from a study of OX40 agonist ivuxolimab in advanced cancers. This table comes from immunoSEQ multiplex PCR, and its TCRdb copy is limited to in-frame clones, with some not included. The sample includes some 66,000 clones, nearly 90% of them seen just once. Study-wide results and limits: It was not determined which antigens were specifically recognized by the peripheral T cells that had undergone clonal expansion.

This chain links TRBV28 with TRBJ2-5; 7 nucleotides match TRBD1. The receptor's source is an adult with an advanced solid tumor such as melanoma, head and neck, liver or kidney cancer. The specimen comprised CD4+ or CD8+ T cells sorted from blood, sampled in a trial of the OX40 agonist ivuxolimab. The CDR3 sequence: CASSFQILAGQDQETQYF. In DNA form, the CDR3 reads TGTGCCAGCAGTTTTCAGATTTTAGCCGGACAGGACCAAGAGACCCAGTACTTC. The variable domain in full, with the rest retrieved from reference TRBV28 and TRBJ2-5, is DVKVTQSSRYLVKRTGEKVFLECVQDMDHENMFWYRQDPGLGLRLIYFSYDVKMKEKGDIPEGYSVSREKKERFSLILESASTNQTSMYLCASSFQILAGQDQETQYFGPGTRLLVL.